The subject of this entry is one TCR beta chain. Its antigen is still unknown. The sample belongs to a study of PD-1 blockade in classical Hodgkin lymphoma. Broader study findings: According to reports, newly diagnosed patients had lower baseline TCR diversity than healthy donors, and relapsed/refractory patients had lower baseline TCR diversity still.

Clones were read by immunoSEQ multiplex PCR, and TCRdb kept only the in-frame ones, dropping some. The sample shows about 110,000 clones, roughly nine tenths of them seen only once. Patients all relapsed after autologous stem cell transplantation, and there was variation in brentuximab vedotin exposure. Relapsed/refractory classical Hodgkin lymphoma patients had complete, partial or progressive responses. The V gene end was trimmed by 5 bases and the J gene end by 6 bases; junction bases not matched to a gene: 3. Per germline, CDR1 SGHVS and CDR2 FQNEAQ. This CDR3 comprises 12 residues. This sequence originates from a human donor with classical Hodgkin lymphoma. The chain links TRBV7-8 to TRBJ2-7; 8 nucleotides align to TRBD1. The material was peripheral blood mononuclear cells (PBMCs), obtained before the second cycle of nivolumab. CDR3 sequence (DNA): TGTGCCAGCAGCCCCGACAGGGGCGAGCAGTACTTC. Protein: CASSPDRGEQYF.